A single sample is the source of the 25 T cell receptor beta chains below, sequenced in a study of blood T cells in healthy people across ages. Alongside a J-beta primer mix, a sample-barcoded 5' primer served in a second PCR lasting roughly 6 to 11 cycles. Each CDR3 protein is one row after TCRdb ran MiXCR on the 5' RACE reads. The sample holds fewer than 1 million distinct CDR3 sequences, 44% seen once. Sequencing used blood. These receptors all come from a man aged 55 to 70 in good health.

Regarding this clonotype: An end of the junction does not agree with germline; a read error may underlie this. CDR3: CTSSLDRGVFYEQYF. CDR3 bases: TGCACCAGCAGCTTGGACAGGGGGGTTTTCTACGAGCAGTACTTC. The rearrangement joins TRBV5-1 to TRBJ2-7; the match to TRBD1 covers 10 bases. Germline values: CDR1 SGHRS, CDR2 YFSETQ. The CDR3 is made up of 15 amino acids.

The V gene is TRBV20-1, the J gene TRBJ1-2, with 8 nucleotides matching TRBD1. Germline lookup yields CDR1 DFQATT and CDR2 SNEGSKA (reference sequence). J gave up 5 bases and V 6 bases, and 14 bases lay outside the gene matches. The CDR3 has 15 residues. In DNA, the CDR3 is TGCAGTGCAGGCCAGACAGGGGAGCCAGAATATGGCTACACCTTC. Its translation is CSAGQTGEPEYGYTF.

The gene calls are TRBV20-1 and TRBJ2-3; D may be TRBD2 (6 bases). Germline-derived CDR1 and CDR2 are DFQATT and SNEGSKA (reference sequence). V was clipped by 2 bases and J by 5 bases, with 20 bases between them. The CDR3 extends over 16 amino acids. The CDR3 here is CSARIFGGPLKDTQYF. The CDR3 DNA sequence: TGCAGTGCTAGAATCTTCGGGGGACCATTAAAAGATACGCAGTATTTT.

As for this clonotype: A read error may produce the germline difference seen at one junction end. The CDR3 nucleotides read TGTGCCAGCACTGGGATTTCAACCTACGAGCGGTACTTC. Protein product: CASTGISTYERYF. The chain is built from TRBV6-1 and TRBJ2-7; unclear D gene. This CDR3 is 13 amino acids long. In germline, CDR1 is MNHNS, CDR2 SASEGT.

This clonotype was counted at least ten times. The chain links TRBV27 to TRBJ2-1; D unresolved. Per the germline V gene, CDR1 is MNHEY and CDR2 is SMNVEV (reference sequence). Trimming shortened V by 6 bases and J by 10 bases, and 10 bases separated the two germline ends. This CDR3 spans 11 amino acids. CDR3 loop: CASSSDPEQFF. The CDR3 region has the DNA TGTGCCAGCAGCTCTGACCCGGAGCAGTTCTTC.

A few counts support this clonotype. The chain carries TRBV27 and TRBJ1-2, with 10 bases lining up with TRBD1. Germline assignment: CDR1 MNHEY and CDR2 SMNVEV (reference sequence). V lost 3 bases to trimming and J lost 6 bases; unmatched junction nucleotides: 10. There are 16 residues in the CDR3. The CDR3 coding sequence is TGTGCCAGCAGTTTCAGATCTCGGGGACAGGGGCATGGCTACACCTTC. Protein: CASSFRSRGQGHGYTF.

This clonotype has a handful of counts. The V gene is TRBV4-3, the J gene TRBJ1-1; 7 nucleotides align to TRBD1. The CDR3 loop spans 12 amino acids. Trimming removed 0 bases from V and 13 bases from J; junction bases left unmatched: 5. From germline, CDR1 is LGHNA and CDR2 YSLEER. The CDR3 reads CASSQDGQGVFF. Written as DNA, the CDR3 is TGCGCCAGCAGCCAAGATGGGCAGGGGGTTTTCTTT.

The chain employs TRBV7-6 and TRBJ2-7; D is uncertain. CDR3 size: 12 residues. Germline lookup yields CDR1 SGHVS and CDR2 FNYEAQ. Trimming left V 6 bases short and J 7 bases short, with 13 bases between. The CDR3 DNA follows: TGTGCCAGCAGTCTATTTTTCGGGGAGCAGTACTTC. This sequence encodes CASSLFFGEQYF.

The gene calls are TRBV10-3 and TRBJ2-1, with TRBD1 identical over 11 bases. Germline V gives CDR1 ENHRY, CDR2 SYGVKD. V lost 6 bases and J lost 7; bases outside the gene matches: 5. The CDR3 totals 14 residues. Written as DNA, the CDR3 is TGTGCCATCAGGGACAGGGGGCAGGGGAATGAGCAGTTCTTC. Amino acids: CAIRDRGQGNEQFF.

V usage is TRBV20-1 and J usage is TRBJ2-1; D is possibly TRBD1 (6 bases). The germline V gene encodes CDR1 DFQATT and CDR2 SNEGSKA (reference sequence). V was clipped by 8 bases and J by 7 bases, with 12 bases between them. CDR3 length equals 11 residues. The chain's CDR3 is CSPTQGNEQFF. CDR3 coding DNA: TGCAGTCCGACTCAGGGGAATGAGCAGTTCTTC.

The CDR3 DNA reads as TGTGCCAGCAGCCGAGTAGCGGGGGGGCTAGTAGATACGCAGTATTTT. Translated, it gives CASSRVAGGLVDTQYF. The chain uses TRBV11-2 and TRBJ2-3, with 11 nucleotides matching TRBD2. The CDR3 consists of 16 residues. Germline loops: CDR1 SGHAT, CDR2 FQNNGV. V lost 5 bases to trimming and J lost 5 bases; unmatched junction nucleotides: 9.

The chain is built from TRBV13 and TRBJ2-7, with D possibly called TRBD1 or TRBD2 (5 bases each). Trimming took 0 bases from V and 1 from J, leaving 10 bases between them. This CDR3 region has 15 residues. The germline V gene has CDR1 PRHDT and CDR2 FYEKMQ (reference sequence). The CDR3: CASSLGGDLSYEQYF. The CDR3 nucleotides are TGTGCCAGCAGCTTAGGGGGGGACCTTTCCTACGAGCAGTACTTC.

This clonotype was counted a few times. J is TRBJ2-5 and V is TRBV20-1; D not certain. CDR1 is DFQATT and CDR2 is SNEGSKA in the germline V gene (reference sequence). Between the trimmed V and J ends, which lost 5 bases and 1 base, there was a span of 14 bases. This CDR3 is 14 amino acids long. The CDR3 DNA reads as TGCAGTGCTCACGATGGACCCATCCAAGAGACCCAGTACTTC. It specifies CSAHDGPIQETQYF.

The chain uses TRBV7-9 and TRBJ1-2, with D possibly matching TRBD1 (6 bases). V lost 4 bases and J lost 7, with 16 bases in between. Germline values: CDR1 SEHNR, CDR2 FQNEAQ (reference sequence). This CDR3 is 14 amino acids long. CDR3 loop: CASSWGQGPRGYTF. The CDR3 DNA reads as TGTGCCAGCAGCTGGGGTCAGGGGCCGCGTGGCTACACCTTC.

The chain has TRBV6-2 or TRBV6-3 and TRBJ1-5; no clear D. The CDR3 runs to 15 residues. V shed 6 bases and J shed 2 bases, with 14 bases lying between them. The germline CDR1 and CDR2 sequences are MNHEY and SVGEGT. CDR3 DNA sequence: TGTGCCAGCAGAGGACGGGGAGGCGGCAATCAGCCCCAGCATTTT. This codes for CASRGRGGGNQPQHF.

The rearrangement uses TRBV4-1 and TRBJ2-7; TRBD2 aligns across 15 bases. The V and J ends lost 3 bases and 1 base, in that order; junction bases with no gene match: 10. This CDR3 comprises 19 residues. The V gene's germline CDR1 is MGHRA and CDR2 YSYEKL. CDR3 sequence: CASSHPGLAGGPRSYEQYF. CDR3 sequence (DNA): TGCGCCAGCAGCCACCCGGGACTAGCGGGGGGTCCAAGGTCCTACGAGCAGTACTTC.

The table lists this clonotype with a few counts. The V and J genes are TRBV11-2 and TRBJ2-7; 10 bases are shared with TRBD2. Unmatched junction bases numbered 15, after V lost 1 base and J lost 6 bases. The CDR3 sequence is 18 residues long. Germline values: CDR1 SGHAT, CDR2 FQNNGV. CDR3 region: CASSLVGGLLAGFSEQYF. CDR3 sequence (DNA): TGTGCCAGCAGCTTAGTCGGTGGCTTACTAGCGGGGTTTTCCGAGCAGTACTTC.

This clonotype has only a few counts. This chain's CDR3 is CASSAQGMVYSHYGYTF. In nucleotides, the CDR3 is TGTGCCAGCAGCGCCCAGGGAATGGTGTACTCCCATTATGGCTACACCTTC. The chain recombines TRBV5-6 with TRBJ1-2; D is possibly TRBD1 (5 bases). The V end lost 4 bases, the J end lost 5 bases, and 24 bases lay between the germline ends. The CDR3 is 17 amino acids. Germline V gives CDR1 SGHDT, CDR2 YYEEEE.

This rearrangement joins TRBV20-1 to TRBJ2-3, with 11 bases fitting TRBD2. Germline CDR1 is DFQATT and CDR2 is SNEGSKA (reference sequence). The trim removed 5 bases at V and 6 bases at J, leaving 10 bases unmatched. The CDR3 length is 15 residues. The CDR3 protein is CSASSSGGAADTQYF. The CDR3 DNA is TGCAGTGCTTCAAGTAGCGGGGGGGCAGCGGATACGCAGTATTTT.

Points on this clonotype: One junction end disagrees with the germline gene, perhaps due to a read error. V and J are TRBV3-1 and TRBJ2-5; the D call may be TRBD1 or TRBD2 (6 bases each). The germline CDR1 and CDR2 sequences are LGHDT and YNNKEL (reference sequence). This CDR3 is 15 amino acids long. CDR3 in amino acids: CASGHRGLGTETQYF. The CDR3 region has the DNA TGTGCCAGCGGCCACCGGGGGCTGGGGACGGAGACCCAGTACTTC.

The J gene is TRBJ1-1, the V gene TRBV4-3, with D perhaps matching TRBD1 (5 bases). The V gene lost 6 bases and the J gene lost 6 bases, with 17 bases spanning the gap. Germline loops: CDR1 LGHNA, CDR2 YSLEER. CDR3 length equals 14 residues. The CDR3 region has the DNA TGCGCCAGCAGTGACGGGGGGTTCCCTCCTGAAGCTTTCTTT. It codes for CASSDGGFPPEAFF.

The rearrangement uses TRBV7-3 and TRBJ1-1; 10 nucleotides align to TRBD1. V shed 8 bases, J shed 3 bases, and the junction held 6 bases outside the gene matches. Per germline, CDR1 SGHTA and CDR2 FQGTGA. This CDR3 region has 14 residues. The CDR3 DNA sequence: TGTGCCAGCTCCACCGGGACAGGGGACACTGAAGCTTTCTTT. It codes for CASSTGTGDTEAFF.

This clonotype occurred a few times. The chain has TRBV12-3 or TRBV12-4 and TRBJ2-7, with TRBD1 identical over 8 bases. The length of the CDR3 is 15 residues. V shed 2 bases, J shed 4 bases, and the junction held 7 bases outside the gene matches. The CDR3 DNA reads as TGTGCCAGCAGTTTATCGCAGGGGGCTGGGTACGAGCAGTACTTC. Amino acids: CASSLSQGAGYEQYF.

This clonotype was seen a few times. The rearrangement joins TRBV4-1 to TRBJ1-2; the D is unclear. From germline, CDR1 is MGHRA and CDR2 YSYEKL. Trimming shortened V by 0 bases and J by 5 bases, and 16 bases separated the two germline ends. The CDR3 is 16 residues long. This chain's CDR3 is CASSQDLAGLRYGYTF. The CDR3 bases are TGCGCCAGCAGCCAAGATTTGGCAGGCCTGAGGTATGGCTACACCTTC.

The chain employs TRBV7-2 and TRBJ2-5, with 8 positions matching TRBD1. Germline CDR1 is SGHTA and CDR2 is FQGNSA. V dropped 5 bases and J dropped 0; count of bases not matched to a gene: 5. This CDR3 is built from 15 residues. CDR3 region: CASSQAGGNQETQYF. CDR3 in DNA: TGTGCCAGCAGCCAAGCAGGGGGCAACCAAGAGACCCAGTACTTC.